This T cell receptor beta chain was found in a study of T cell changes during pregnancy in multiple sclerosis. The data were produced by immunoSEQ multiplex PCR, yet TCRdb's version contains in-frame clones alone and is incomplete. Here the sample spans approximately 51,000 clones, 94% being singletons. The CDR3 is made up of 14 amino acids. Deletions cut 5 bases from V and 5 bases from J, with 15 bases between. Looked up from germline, CDR1 is SGHTA and CDR2 is FQGNSA. This specimen was CD4+ T cells from peripheral blood mononuclear cells, taken in the second trimester of pregnancy. This chain connects TRBV7-2 to TRBJ1-2; possible D gene TRBD1, 6 bases. This TCR derives from a female donor with multiple sclerosis, enrolled in a pregnancy study. This CDR3 reads CASSENRVSYGYTF. The CDR3 bases are TGTGCCAGCAGCGAGAACAGGGTTTCGTATGGCTACACCTTC.